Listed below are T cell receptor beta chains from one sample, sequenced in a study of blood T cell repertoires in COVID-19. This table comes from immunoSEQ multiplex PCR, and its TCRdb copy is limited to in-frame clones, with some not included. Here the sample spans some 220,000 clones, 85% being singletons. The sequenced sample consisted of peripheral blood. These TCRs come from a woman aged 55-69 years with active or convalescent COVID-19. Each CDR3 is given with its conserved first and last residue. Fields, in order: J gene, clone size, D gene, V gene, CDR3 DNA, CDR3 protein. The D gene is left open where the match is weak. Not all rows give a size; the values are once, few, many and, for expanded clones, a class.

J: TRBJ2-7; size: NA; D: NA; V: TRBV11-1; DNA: TGTGCCAGCAGCTTCGGACAGCGCTACGAGCAGTACTTC; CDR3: CASSFGQRYEQYF
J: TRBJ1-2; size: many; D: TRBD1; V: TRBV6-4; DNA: TGTGCCAGCAGTAGTTCCGGACAGGGGGTAAATGGCTACACCTTC; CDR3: CASSSSGQGVNGYTF
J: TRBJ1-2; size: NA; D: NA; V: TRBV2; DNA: TGTGCCAGCAGTGTAGCAGGTGCGGGTGGCTACACCTTC; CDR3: CASSVAGAGGYTF
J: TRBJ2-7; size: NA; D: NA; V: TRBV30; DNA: TGTGCCTGGAGTGCCGGGAGCCCCTACGAGCAGTACTTC; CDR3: CAWSAGSPYEQYF
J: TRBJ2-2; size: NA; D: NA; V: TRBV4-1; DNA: TGCGCCAGCAGCCAAGAGGCAGGAAGGACTGGGGAGCTGTTTTTT; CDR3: CASSQEAGRTGELFF
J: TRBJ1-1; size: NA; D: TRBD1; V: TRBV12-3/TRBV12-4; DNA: TGTGCCACTCAGGGGGTTGGGGATACTGAAGCTTTCTTT; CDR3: CATQGVGDTEAFF
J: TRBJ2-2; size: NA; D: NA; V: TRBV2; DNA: TGTGCCAGCAGTGCTTTAGCTGGGAACACCGGGGAGCTGTTTTTT; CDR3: CASSALAGNTGELFF
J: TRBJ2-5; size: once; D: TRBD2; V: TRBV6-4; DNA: TGTGCCAGCAGTGACCGTGCTAGCGGGGGGAACCGGGAGACCCAGTACTTC; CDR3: CASSDRASGGNRETQYF
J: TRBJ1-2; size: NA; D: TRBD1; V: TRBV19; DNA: TGTGCCAGTACTGGGCGGGGACAGAACTATGGCTACACCTTC; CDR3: CASTGRGQNYGYTF
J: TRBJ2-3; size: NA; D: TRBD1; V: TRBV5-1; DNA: TGCGCCAGCAGCTTAGAGGGACAGAGTGCCACAGATACGCAGTATTTT; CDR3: CASSLEGQSATDTQYF
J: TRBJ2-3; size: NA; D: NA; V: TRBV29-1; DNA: TGCAGCGTCGGACAGTCCACAGATACGCAGTATTTT; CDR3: CSVGQSTDTQYF
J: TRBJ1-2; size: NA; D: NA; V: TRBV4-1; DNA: TGCGCCAGCAGCCAAGGGGGGGGGACTAACTATGGCTACACCTTC; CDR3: CASSQGGGTNYGYTF
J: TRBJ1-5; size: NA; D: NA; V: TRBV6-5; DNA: TGTGCCAGCAGGACAGGCTTCCGTTATCAGCCCCAGCATTTT; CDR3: CASRTGFRYQPQHF
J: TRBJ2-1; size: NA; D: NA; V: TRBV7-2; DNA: TGTGCCAGCAGCTTAGCCTTGGGAGGAGGGTACAATGAGCAGTTCTTC; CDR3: CASSLALGGGYNEQFF
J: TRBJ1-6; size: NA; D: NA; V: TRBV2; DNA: TGTGCCAGCAGTCCGGCGATAGGGGATTCACCCCTCCACTTT; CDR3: CASSPAIGDSPLHF
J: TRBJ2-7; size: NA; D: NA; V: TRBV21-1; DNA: TGTGCCAGCAGCGTAAGGGGCGAGCAGTACTTC; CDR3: CASSVRGEQYF
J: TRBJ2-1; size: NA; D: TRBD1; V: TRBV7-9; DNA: TGTGCCAGCAGCACAAGTGGTCCGACAGGGATTATAAATGAGCAGTTCTTC; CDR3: CASSTSGPTGIINEQFF
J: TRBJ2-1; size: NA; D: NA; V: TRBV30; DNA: TGTGCCTGGAGTGTCACAGGGACCCGAATCGATGAGCAGTTCTTC; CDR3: CAWSVTGTRIDEQFF
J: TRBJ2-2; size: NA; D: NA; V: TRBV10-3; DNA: TGTGCCATTCAGGGCACCGGGGAGCTGTTTTTT; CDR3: CAIQGTGELFF
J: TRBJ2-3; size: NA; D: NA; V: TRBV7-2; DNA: TGTGCCAGCAGCTCCGGGACTCTCACAGATACGCAGTATTTT; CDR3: CASSSGTLTDTQYF
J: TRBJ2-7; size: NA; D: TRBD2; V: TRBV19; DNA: TGTGCCAGTAGTATCGCGGCTAGCGGGAGGGTCGAGCAGTACTTC; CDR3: CASSIAASGRVEQYF
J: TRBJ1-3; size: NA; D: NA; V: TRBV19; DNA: TGTGCCAGTAGTAACGGACAGTCTGGAAACACCATATATTTT; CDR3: CASSNGQSGNTIYF
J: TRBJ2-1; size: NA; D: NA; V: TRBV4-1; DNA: TGCGCCAGCAGCCACCCCTACGGGAAGCAGTTCTTC; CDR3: CASSHPYGKQFF
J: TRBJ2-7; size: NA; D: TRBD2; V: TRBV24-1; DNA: TGTGCCACCAGTGGTTCGACCGGGACTAGCGGGTCCTACGAGCAGTACTTC; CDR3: CATSGSTGTSGSYEQYF
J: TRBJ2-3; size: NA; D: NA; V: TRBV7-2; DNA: TGTGCCAGCAGCTTAGTTCATTGGGCAGCTGGCGCAGATACGCAGTATTTT; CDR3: CASSLVHWAAGADTQYF
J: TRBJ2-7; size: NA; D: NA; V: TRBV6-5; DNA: TGTGCCAGTATCGGTGGGGGACTCGCCTACGAGCAGTACTTC; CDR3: CASIGGGLAYEQYF
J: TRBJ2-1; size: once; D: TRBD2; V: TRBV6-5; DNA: TGTGCCACAGACCTGGCGGGAGGGCGTAATGAGCAGTTCTTC; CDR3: CATDLAGGRNEQFF
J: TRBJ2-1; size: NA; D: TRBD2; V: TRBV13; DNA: TGTGCCAGCAGCACCGCTCGGGGGGGGCGCTTCAATGAGCAGTTCTTC; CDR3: CASSTARGGRFNEQFF
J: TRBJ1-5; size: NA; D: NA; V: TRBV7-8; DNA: TGTGCCAGCAGACAGGGTAGGGATCAGCCCCAGCATTTT; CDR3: CASRQGRDQPQHF
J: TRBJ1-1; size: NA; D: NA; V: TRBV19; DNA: TGTGCCAGTAGTATAGACGCGACCAGGAGGAAGACTGAAGCTTTCTTT; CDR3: CASSIDATRRKTEAFF
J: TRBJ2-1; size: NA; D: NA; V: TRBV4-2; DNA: TGTGCCAGCAGCCAAGAGCAGGTTAACTACAATGAGCAGTTCTTC; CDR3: CASSQEQVNYNEQFF
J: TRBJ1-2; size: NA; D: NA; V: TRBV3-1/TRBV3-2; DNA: TGTGCCAGCAGCATGGGACATAACTATGGCTACACCTTC; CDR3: CASSMGHNYGYTF
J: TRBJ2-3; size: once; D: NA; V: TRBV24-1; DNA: TGTGCCACCAGTGATGCACAGGGTATGGGAACAGATACGCAGTATTTT; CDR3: CATSDAQGMGTDTQYF
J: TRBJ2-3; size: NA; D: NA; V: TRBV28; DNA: TGTGCCAGCAGTTTGGGTCCCCTGAGGGCGCAGTATTTT; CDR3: CASSLGPLRAQYF
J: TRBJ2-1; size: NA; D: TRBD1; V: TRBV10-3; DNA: TGTGCCATCAGCGGACAGGGGGGGAACAATGAGCAGTTCTTC; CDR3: CAISGQGGNNEQFF
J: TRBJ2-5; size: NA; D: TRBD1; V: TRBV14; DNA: TGTGCCAGCAGCAGCGTCCCAGGGGGGACCCAGTACTTC; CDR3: CASSSVPGGTQYF
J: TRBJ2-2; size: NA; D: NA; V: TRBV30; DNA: TGTGCCTGGACCGGGGATCGGAACACCGGGGAGCTGTTTTTT; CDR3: CAWTGDRNTGELFF
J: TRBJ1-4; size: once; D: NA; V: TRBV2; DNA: TGTGCCAGCAGTGAATGGTCAGGAGGGGTTGAAAAACTGTTTTTT; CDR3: CASSEWSGGVEKLFF